These 26 T cell receptor beta chains were all obtained from the same sample, sequenced in a study of T cell changes during pregnancy in multiple sclerosis. Method: immunoSEQ multiplex PCR; TCRdb's copy keeps in-frame clones and lacks some. This repertoire shows around 78,000 clones, about nine tenths found once; its top ten account for roughly 0.7%. Specimen: peripheral blood, collected in the third trimester of pregnancy. Receptors were obtained from a female donor in good health, enrolled as a control in a pregnancy study.

V and J are TRBV7-2 and TRBJ2-7, with D possibly TRBD1 on 5 matching bases. Germline lookup yields CDR1 SGHTA and CDR2 FQGNSA. This CDR3 has 14 residues. The V gene lost 5 bases and the J gene lost 0 bases, with 11 bases spanning the gap. The CDR3 loop reads CASSGTGYSYEQYF. DNA of the CDR3: TGTGCCAGCAGCGGAACAGGATACTCCTACGAGCAGTACTTC.

The count of this clone is one. The chain uses TRBV5-6 and TRBJ1-2; 8 bases are shared with TRBD1. V gave up 4 bases and J gave up 5 bases; unmatched junction bases: 7. Germline CDR1 SGHDT, CDR2 YYEEEE. The CDR3 is made up of 14 amino acids. The CDR3 DNA reads as TGTGCCAGCAGCGCTGACAGGGGATTTTATGGCTACACCTTC. Its protein is CASSADRGFYGYTF. Full variable domain (rest looked up from reference TRBV5-6 and TRBJ1-2): DAGVTQSPTHLIKTRGQQVTLRCSPKSGHDTVSWYQQALGQGPQFIFQYYEEEERQRGNFPDRFSGHQFPNYSSELNVNALLLGDSALYLCASSADRGFYGYTFGSGTRLTVV.

This chain connects TRBV5-4 to TRBJ1-3; D not certain. V was pared by 3 bases and J by 5 bases, with 6 bases between. The CDR3 totals 12 residues. The germline V gene has CDR1 SGHNT and CDR2 YYREEE (reference sequence). CDR3 protein: CASSSNRNTIYF. The CDR3 DNA follows: TGTGCCAGCAGCTCCAATCGAAACACCATATATTTT. The whole variable domain, filled in from reference TRBV5-4 and TRBJ1-3, reads ETGVTQSPTHLIKTRGQQVTLRCSSQSGHNTVSWYQQALGQGPQFIFQYYREEENGRGNFPPRFSGLQFPNYSSELNVNALELDDSALYLCASSSNRNTIYFGEGSWLTVV.

The chain recombines TRBV27 with TRBJ1-2; 8 bases line up with TRBD1. The germline V gene encodes CDR1 MNHEY and CDR2 SMNVEV (reference sequence). The CDR3 length is 14 residues. Trimming removed 5 bases from V and 7 bases from J; junction bases left unmatched: 9. The CDR3 is CASSMGQAVGGYTF. The CDR3, as DNA: TGTGCCAGCAGTATGGGACAGGCGGTCGGTGGCTACACCTTC.

This chain links TRBV9 with TRBJ2-3, with 7 bases lining up with TRBD2. Looked up from germline, CDR1 is SGDLS and CDR2 is YYNGEE. The V gene end was trimmed by 0 bases and the J gene end by 4 bases; junction bases not matched to a gene: 14. CDR3 length: 18 residues. The CDR3 nucleotides read TGTGCCAGCAGCGTAGTCCCCTCCTACGGCGGGAGCGCAGATACGCAGTATTTT. Translation: CASSVVPSYGGSADTQYF. Variable domain in full (rest from reference TRBV9 and TRBJ2-3): DSGVTQTPKHLITATGQRVTLRCSPRSGDLSVYWYQQSLDQGLQFLIQYYNGEERAKGNILERFSAQQFPDLHSELNLSSLELGDSALYFCASSVVPSYGGSADTQYFGPGTRLTVL.

This chain links TRBV7-9 with TRBJ1-1, with D tentatively TRBD1 (6 bases). The V gene lost 5 bases and the J gene lost 5 bases, with 18 bases spanning the gap. Germline CDR1 is SEHNR and CDR2 is FQNEAQ (reference sequence). The CDR3 is made up of 15 amino acids. CDR3 amino acids: CASSPWTAPETEAFF. DNA of the CDR3: TGTGCCAGCAGCCCCTGGACAGCCCCTGAAACTGAAGCTTTCTTT.

The J gene is TRBJ2-7, the V gene TRBV25-1, with 8 bases that match TRBD1. The CDR3 is 13 amino acids. J gave up 5 bases and V 4 bases, and 4 bases lay outside the gene matches. Germline CDR1 is MGHDK and CDR2 is SYGVNS. This CDR3 is CASSGAGGHEQYF. In DNA form, the CDR3 reads TGTGCCAGCAGTGGGGCAGGGGGCCACGAGCAGTACTTC.

The chain has TRBV29-1 and TRBJ2-7; 8 bases are shared with TRBD1. The CDR3 extends over 11 amino acids. The ends lost 6 bases at V and 7 bases at J; junction bases unmatched: 5. The germline gives CDR1 SQVTM, CDR2 ANQGSEA. The CDR3 bases are TGCAGCGTCCAGAGGACAGGGGAGCAGTACTTC. Its protein product is CSVQRTGEQYF.

This rearrangement joins TRBV4-2 to TRBJ1-2, with no clear D. The CDR3 length is 13 residues. Per the germline V gene, CDR1 is LGHNA and CDR2 is YNFKEQ. The ends were cut back, 6 bases at V and 3 bases at J, with 11 bases in the middle. DNA for the CDR3: TGTGCCAGCAGGAGAGCGGTGGACTATGGCTACACCTTC. This codes for CASRRAVDYGYTF.

The chain is built from TRBV6-5 and TRBJ1-1, with D unresolved. V shed 0 bases and J shed 1 base, with 9 bases lying between them. There are 15 residues in the CDR3. Germline V lookup: CDR1 MNHEY, CDR2 SVGAGI. This chain's CDR3 is CASSYSIGGNTEAFF. The CDR3 coding sequence is TGTGCCAGCAGTTACTCGATCGGCGGGAACACTGAAGCTTTCTTT.

The chain couples TRBV5-1 to TRBJ2-3; 9 positions agree with TRBD1. This CDR3 region has 16 residues. The V segment lost 0 bases and the J segment 1 base; nucleotides outside the gene matches: 3. Germline CDR1 reads SGHRS; CDR2 reads YFSETQ. CDR3 residues: CASSLERTGGTDTQYF. In DNA form, the CDR3 reads TGCGCCAGCAGCTTGGAACGGACAGGGGGCACAGATACGCAGTATTTT.

The V gene is TRBV7-2, the J gene TRBJ2-7, with 7 bases matching TRBD1. J gave up 5 bases and V 1 base, and 14 bases lay outside the gene matches. Germline assignment: CDR1 SGHTA and CDR2 FQGNSA. This CDR3 contains 17 residues. The CDR3 sequence is CASSLGSGTRGRDEQYF. The DNA of the CDR3 is TGTGCCAGCAGCTTAGGGTCCGGGACAAGGGGGCGAGACGAGCAGTACTTC. Full variable domain (outside the CDR3, taken from reference TRBV7-2 and TRBJ2-7): GAGVSQSPSNKVTEKGKDVELRCDPISGHTALYWYRQSLGQGLEFLIYFQGNSAPDKSGLPSDRFSAERTGGSVSTLTIQRTQQEDSAVYLCASSLGSGTRGRDEQYFGPGTRLTVT.

The V call is TRBV6-1, the J call TRBJ2-7; 9 positions match TRBD1. Per the germline V gene, CDR1 is MNHNS and CDR2 is SASEGT. V shed 1 base and J 1 base; nucleotides not matched to a gene: 5. The CDR3 is 16 amino acids. CDR3 in amino acids: CASSEGAGQGSYEQYF. The CDR3, as DNA: TGTGCCAGCAGTGAAGGTGCGGGACAGGGATCCTACGAGCAGTACTTC.

This clone was counted a single time. This chain uses TRBV5-1 with TRBJ2-2, with D possibly TRBD2 on 5 matching bases. The CDR3 has 14 amino acids. In germline, CDR1 is SGHRS, CDR2 YFSETQ. V lost 3 bases, J lost 0 bases, and 6 bases lay in between. This chain's CDR3 is CASSSGTNTGELFF. The CDR3 DNA follows: TGCGCCAGCAGCTCCGGGACGAACACCGGGGAGCTGTTTTTT.

The chain has TRBV7-2 and TRBJ2-5; possibly TRBD2 for D (7 bases). From germline, CDR1 is SGHTA and CDR2 FQGNSA. The CDR3 is 14 residues long. V was cut by 7 bases and J by 4 bases, with 16 bases left in between. The CDR3 sequence: CASTYNRGAETQYF. The DNA for the CDR3 is TGTGCCAGCACGTATAACCGGGGGGCAGAGACCCAGTACTTC.

V gene TRBV5-1 combines with J gene TRBJ2-3; D is unresolved. Germline loops: CDR1 SGHRS, CDR2 YFSETQ. Trimming shortened V by 3 bases and J by 2 bases, and 13 bases separated the two germline ends. The CDR3 totals 15 residues. This CDR3 reads CASSSRPSYTDTQYF. Written as DNA, the CDR3 is TGCGCCAGCAGCTCGCGGCCCTCTTACACAGATACGCAGTATTTT.

This clone has just one count. The chain has TRBV7-2 and TRBJ2-7; no firm D call. This CDR3 spans 16 amino acids. V lost 5 bases to trimming and J lost 2 bases, with 19 bases between them. The germline V gene has CDR1 SGHTA and CDR2 FQGNSA. The CDR3 loop is CASSPTVYPSTYEQYF. The CDR3 DNA sequence: TGTGCCAGCAGCCCCACCGTCTACCCCTCGACCTACGAGCAGTACTTC.

The chain combines TRBV28 with TRBJ1-2, with TRBD1 matching 9 bases. Germline CDR1 reads MDHEN; CDR2 reads SYDVKM. The V segment lost 3 bases and the J segment 7 bases; nucleotides outside the gene matches: 12. The CDR3 length is 16 residues. CDR3 amino acids: CASSFPRQGGGSGYTF. DNA of the CDR3: TGTGCCAGCAGTTTCCCGAGACAGGGGGGAGGTTCTGGCTACACCTTC.

The chain has TRBV28 and TRBJ1-2; D unresolved. The ends were cut back, 5 bases at V and 2 bases at J, with 12 bases in the middle. The CDR3 has 14 residues. Germline assignment: CDR1 MDHEN and CDR2 SYDVKM. The CDR3 spells CASSIETVNYGYTF. CDR3 sequence (DNA): TGTGCCAGCAGTATTGAAACAGTAAACTATGGCTACACCTTC.

The V gene is TRBV6-1, the J gene TRBJ2-1, with D possibly TRBD2 on 6 matching bases. Trimming cost V 10 bases and J 7 bases, with 23 bases left between them. CDR1 is MNHNS, CDR2 SASEGT, per germline. This CDR3 has 15 residues. The CDR3 is CATGFRRGSENEQFF. The CDR3 coding sequence is TGTGCCACCGGTTTCCGGAGGGGCTCGGAAAATGAGCAGTTCTTC.

The chain combines TRBV13 with TRBJ2-7; TRBD1 agrees at 7 bases. The CDR3 loop spans 14 amino acids. CDR1 is PRHDT and CDR2 is FYEKMQ in the germline V gene (reference sequence). V was pared by 5 bases and J by 0 bases, with 4 bases of the junction left unmatched. The CDR3 DNA follows: TGTGCCAGCAGCCTCGGGACAGCCTCCTACGAGCAGTACTTC. It encodes CASSLGTASYEQYF.

V usage is TRBV5-1 and J usage is TRBJ2-7, with D possibly matching TRBD1 (5 bases). The V gene's germline CDR1 is SGHRS and CDR2 YFSETQ. The CDR3 sequence is 14 residues long. V was shortened by 0 bases and J by 1 base, with 8 bases between the two germline ends. CDR3 in amino acids: CASSLDRPSYEQYF. The CDR3 DNA is TGCGCCAGCAGCTTGGACAGGCCTTCCTACGAGCAGTACTTC.

V gene TRBV5-1 combines with J gene TRBJ2-1; TRBD2 might be the D (6 bases). This CDR3 is built from 17 residues. The ends were cut back, 0 bases at V and 0 bases at J, with 13 bases in the middle. Germline assignment: CDR1 SGHRS and CDR2 YFSETQ. This CDR3 is CASSLEGGVGSYNEQFF. Here the CDR3 DNA reads TGCGCCAGCAGCTTGGAGGGAGGCGTCGGCTCCTACAATGAGCAGTTCTTC.

This rearrangement joins TRBV6-5 to TRBJ1-5; weak D call: TRBD1 (6 bases). V shed 3 bases and J shed 4 bases, with 13 bases lying between them. This CDR3 is built from 15 residues. The V gene's germline CDR1 is MNHEY and CDR2 SVGAGI. The DNA for the CDR3 is TGTGCCAGCAGTTATGGGCAGGGGACAAATCAGCCCCAGCATTTT. The encoded protein is CASSYGQGTNQPQHF.

This chain uses TRBV5-4 with TRBJ2-1, with a tentative D call TRBD2 (6 bases). Germline V lookup: CDR1 SGHNT, CDR2 YYREEE (reference sequence). This CDR3 comprises 13 residues. V was clipped by 3 bases and J by 6 bases, with 10 bases between them. CDR3 sequence reads: CASSSGLLNEQFF. CDR3 DNA sequence: TGTGCCAGCAGCTCGGGACTCCTCAATGAGCAGTTCTTC.

This chain joins TRBV28 and TRBJ2-3; D not certain. Trimming removed 3 bases at V and 6 bases at J, with 10 bases between. Germline V gene data show CDR1 as MDHEN and CDR2 as SYDVKM. This CDR3 comprises 13 residues. This chain's CDR3 is CASSLRFMDTQYF. As DNA, the CDR3 is TGTGCCAGCAGTTTGAGATTTATGGATACGCAGTATTTT.